Listed here are 30 T cell receptor beta chains from one sample, sequenced in a study of T cell changes during pregnancy in multiple sclerosis (dated by TCRdb to the late 2010s). Receptors were amplified or captured by the immunoSEQ multiplex PCR assay. What TCRdb holds here is the immuneACCESS table cut down to in-frame rearrangements. Part of the clones is not present; checked against another copy, under half of the missing clones reflect an unresolved V gene, and the others are unexplained. The table for this sample lists tens of thousands of clones; over 85% of them were counted only once. Jointly, the top ten make up roughly 2% of the sample. Source: peripheral blood, taken in the second trimester of pregnancy. The receptor source for this set is a female donor with multiple sclerosis, enrolled in a pregnancy study.

This chain links TRBV6-5 with TRBJ2-2; D ambiguous. The CDR3 totals 14 residues. From germline, CDR1 is MNHEY and CDR2 SVGAGI. Trimming cost V 2 bases and J 2 bases, with 6 bases left between them. This CDR3 reads CASSYTTNTGELFF. DNA for the CDR3: TGTGCCAGCAGTTACACCACTAACACCGGGGAGCTGTTTTTT.

The V and J genes are TRBV9 and TRBJ1-6; the D gene is possibly TRBD1 (6 bases). CDR3 size: 15 residues. V lost 0 bases and J 9 bases, leaving 13 bases between the germline ends. CDR1 SGDLS and CDR2 YYNGEE come from the germline V gene. The DNA for the CDR3 is TGTGCCAGCAGCGTAGAGGACAGTTTTGGTTCACCCCTCCACTTT. It yields the protein CASSVEDSFGSPLHF. Full variable domain (remainder filled in from reference TRBV9 and TRBJ1-6): DSGVTQTPKHLITATGQRVTLRCSPRSGDLSVYWYQQSLDQGLQFLIQYYNGEERAKGNILERFSAQQFPDLHSELNLSSLELGDSALYFCASSVEDSFGSPLHFGNGTRLTVT.

With respect to this clone: This same CDR3 is encoded by further DNA sequences in the sample. The rearrangement uses TRBV5-1 and TRBJ1-1; TRBD1 matches at 9 bases. Unmatched junction bases numbered 2, after V lost 3 bases and J lost 2 bases. The CDR3 extends over 14 amino acids. Germline V gene data show CDR1 as SGHRS and CDR2 as YFSETQ. The CDR3 reads CASSSGQGNTEAFF. As DNA, the CDR3 is TGCGCCAGCAGCTCGGGACAGGGAAACACTGAAGCTTTCTTT. Filled out from reference TRBV5-1 and TRBJ1-1, the complete variable domain reads KAGVTQTPRYLIKTRGQQVTLSCSPISGHRSVSWYQQTPGQGLQFLFEYFSETQRNKGNFPGRFSGRQFSNSRSEMNVSTLELGDSALYLCASSSGQGNTEAFFGQGTRLTVV.

This sequence joins TRBV19 and TRBJ1-6; TRBD1 agrees at 10 bases. The CDR3 sequence is 13 residues long. Trimming at V came to 6 bases and at J to 10 bases, leaving 3 bases not matched to a gene. Germline V gene sequence: CDR1 LNHDA, CDR2 SQIVND (reference sequence). The CDR3 nucleotides are TGTGCCAGTAGGGACAGGGGGAGCTCACCCCTCCACTTT. Encoded protein: CASRDRGSSPLHF.

The rearrangement joins TRBV7-2 to TRBJ2-1, with a possible D match to TRBD2 (5 bases). The CDR3 length is 15 residues. Germline CDR1 reads SGHTA; CDR2 reads FQGNSA. The V gene lost 4 bases and the J gene lost 5 bases, with 15 bases spanning the gap. The CDR3 sequence is CASSSRVGSHNEQFF. The CDR3 DNA reads as TGTGCCAGCAGCTCCCGGGTGGGGAGTCACAATGAGCAGTTCTTC.

V and J are TRBV6-5 and TRBJ1-2, with D possibly matching TRBD1 (5 bases). Germline V gene data show CDR1 as MNHEY and CDR2 as SVGAGI. The CDR3 sequence is 16 residues long. Between the trimmed V and J ends, which lost 2 bases and 7 bases, there was a span of 20 bases. CDR3 loop: CASSYRRQGDYSGYTF. DNA of the CDR3: TGTGCCAGCAGTTACCGCCGACAAGGGGATTACTCTGGCTACACCTTC.

The chain couples TRBV6-5 to TRBJ2-7; 12 bases fit TRBD2. V gave up 5 bases and J gave up 5 bases; unmatched junction bases: 7. CDR1 and CDR2 (germline): MNHEY, SVGAGI. The CDR3 sequence is 15 residues long. The CDR3 DNA reads as TGTGCCAGCAGTCCAAGACTAGCGGGAGTCAACGAGCAGTACTTC. The encoded protein is CASSPRLAGVNEQYF.

This clone has only one observation. The J gene is TRBJ1-4, the V gene TRBV10-3; the D is unclear. This CDR3 is built from 17 residues. CDR1 ENHRY and CDR2 SYGVKD come from the germline V gene. Trimming took off 10 bases at V and 4 bases at J, with 25 bases between the two ends. The CDR3 protein is CATHTGSGRGDNEKLFF. The CDR3 DNA reads as TGTGCCACGCATACGGGCTCCGGGAGAGGAGATAATGAAAAACTGTTTTTT.

The J gene is TRBJ2-6, the V gene TRBV5-1, with TRBD2 matching over 12 bases. V gave up 7 bases and J gave up 0 bases; unmatched junction bases: 5. The germline CDR1 and CDR2 sequences are SGHRS and YFSETQ. The CDR3 covers 17 residues. The CDR3 protein is CASRTSGTYSGANVLTF. CDR3 sequence (DNA): TGCGCCAGCCGGACTAGCGGGACTTACTCTGGGGCCAACGTCCTGACTTTC.

The chain recombines TRBV19 with TRBJ2-5; a possible D gene is TRBD1 (5 bases). The CDR3 covers 14 residues. Trimming stripped 0 bases from V and 7 bases from J, with 12 bases between. From germline, CDR1 is LNHDA and CDR2 SQIVND (reference sequence). The CDR3 bases are TGTGCCAGTAGTATAGATCAAGGGGTGGGGACCCAGTACTTC. Translating gives CASSIDQGVGTQYF.

This chain connects TRBV7-8 to TRBJ2-5; weak D call: TRBD2 (6 bases). From germline, CDR1 is SGHVS and CDR2 FQNEAQ. The CDR3 runs 15 residues. V was trimmed by 1 base and J by 5 bases, leaving 14 bases between them. The chain's CDR3 is CASSLGSGPRETQYF. The CDR3 DNA reads TGTGCCAGCAGCTTAGGTAGCGGCCCTAGGGAGACCCAGTACTTC.

The chain employs TRBV2 and TRBJ1-6, with TRBD1 matching over 9 bases. Germline V CDR1 and CDR2: SNHLY, FYNNEI. V gave up 6 bases and J gave up 10 bases; unmatched junction bases: 7. This CDR3 spans 14 amino acids. CDR3 loop: CASSSGQGSSPLHF. The CDR3 DNA reads as TGTGCCAGCAGCTCTGGACAGGGGTCCTCACCCCTCCACTTT.

The V call is TRBV7-9, the J call TRBJ2-5, with D possibly being TRBD1 (6 bases). With 4 bases removed from V and 3 bases from J, the gap between germline ends came to 12 bases. The CDR3 extends over 14 amino acids. Germline V lookup: CDR1 SEHNR, CDR2 FQNEAQ (reference sequence). In DNA form, the CDR3 reads TGTGCCAGCAGCTCAGGACAGTATGAAGAGACCCAGTACTTC. Translating gives CASSSGQYEETQYF.

The chain combines TRBV6-4 with TRBJ2-7; 7 bases match TRBD2. Per germline, CDR1 MRHNA and CDR2 SNTAGT. J gave up 4 bases and V 6 bases, and 12 bases lay outside the gene matches. The CDR3 totals 15 residues. The CDR3 DNA is TGTGCCAGCAGCGGTAGCGGGCCGAAACAGTACGAGCAGTACTTC. Protein product: CASSGSGPKQYEQYF.

This chain connects TRBV14 to TRBJ2-1, with 13 bases matching TRBD2. From germline, CDR1 is SGHDN and CDR2 FVKESK. V shed 5 bases and J 2 bases; nucleotides not matched to a gene: 6. The CDR3 loop spans 17 amino acids. In nucleotides, the CDR3 is TGTGCCAGCAGCACTCAACTAGCGGGGGGGCCCTACAATGAGCAGTTCTTC. Residues: CASSTQLAGGPYNEQFF.

The chain has TRBV11-3 and TRBJ2-5; D remains unclear. There are 13 residues in the CDR3. The ends were cut back, 4 bases at V and 5 bases at J, with 11 bases in the middle. Germline V lookup: CDR1 SGHNT, CDR2 YENEEA. The CDR3 DNA follows: TGTGCCAGCAGCTCCCCCCGACTTGAGACCCAGTACTTC. This sequence encodes CASSSPRLETQYF.

This clone was picked up a small number of times. This rearrangement joins TRBV7-9 to TRBJ1-5, with TRBD1 as a possible D gene (5 bases). This CDR3 contains 16 residues. From germline, CDR1 is SEHNR and CDR2 FQNEAQ (reference sequence). Trimming left V 2 bases short and J 4 bases short, with 15 bases between. The CDR3 is CASSLTEVGGNQPQHF. DNA of the CDR3: TGTGCCAGCAGCTTAACAGAAGTGGGGGGGAATCAGCCCCAGCATTTT.

The CDR3 sequence is CASSVAVAGDEQFF. The CDR3 nucleotides are TGTGCCAGCAGCGTAGCTGTAGCGGGAGATGAGCAGTTCTTC. This chain uses TRBV9 with TRBJ2-1; 9 nucleotides match TRBD2. J gave up 8 bases and V 0 bases, and 3 bases lay outside the gene matches. Germline lookup yields CDR1 SGDLS and CDR2 YYNGEE. The CDR3 has 14 residues.

The chain recombines TRBV28 with TRBJ1-1; the match to TRBD1 covers 7 bases. The CDR3 length is 12 residues. The V and J ends lost 6 bases and 5 bases, in that order; junction bases with no gene match: 3. Germline V lookup: CDR1 MDHEN, CDR2 SYDVKM. CDR3 DNA sequence: TGTGCCAGCAGGATCAGGGGGACTGAAGCTTTCTTT. As protein: CASRIRGTEAFF.

This clone was seen just once. The chain couples TRBV29-1 to TRBJ1-1; TRBD1 might be the D (5 bases). The V end lost 3 bases, the J end lost 5 bases, and 7 bases lay between the germline ends. Germline-derived CDR1 and CDR2 are SQVTM and ANQGSEA. CDR3 length equals 11 residues. CDR3 sequence: CSVDRVTEAFF. The DNA for the CDR3 is TGCAGCGTTGACAGGGTGACTGAAGCTTTCTTT.

A few counts support this clone. The chain carries TRBV15 and TRBJ2-2; the D gene is possibly TRBD2 (5 bases). Germline values: CDR1 LNHNV, CDR2 YYDKDF (reference sequence). V lost 8 bases and J 2 bases, leaving 12 bases between the germline ends. The CDR3 has 14 amino acids. CDR3 nucleotides: TGTGCCACCTTCCCTGGAGGCAACACCGGGGAGCTGTTTTTT. As protein: CATFPGGNTGELFF.

The gene calls are TRBV7-9 and TRBJ1-5, with TRBD1 matching over 7 bases. The V segment lost 8 bases and the J segment 9 bases; nucleotides outside the gene matches: 16. The CDR3 is 15 residues long. Germline V CDR1 and CDR2: SEHNR, FQNEAQ (reference sequence). CDR3 region: CASGTGVNRDLPQHF. The CDR3 DNA reads as TGTGCCAGCGGTACAGGGGTTAATAGAGATCTGCCCCAGCATTTT.

The chain uses TRBV28 and TRBJ1-1; D gene unclear. The germline gives CDR1 MDHEN, CDR2 SYDVKM. Trimming stripped 3 bases from V and 1 base from J, with 9 bases between. The CDR3 runs to 14 residues. CDR3 in amino acids: CASSFMTRNTEAFF. The CDR3 DNA is TGTGCCAGCAGTTTTATGACAAGGAACACTGAAGCTTTCTTT.

The gene calls are TRBV6-5 and TRBJ2-7; 11 bases align to TRBD2. This CDR3 has 15 residues. The germline V gene encodes CDR1 MNHEY and CDR2 SVGAGI. The V gene end was trimmed by 2 bases and the J gene end by 6 bases; junction bases not matched to a gene: 6. CDR3 DNA: TGTGCCAGCAGTTACGTAACTAGCGGGAGCGGCGAGCAGTACTTC. This encodes CASSYVTSGSGEQYF.

The V call is TRBV11-3, the J call TRBJ2-7, with a weak D call TRBD1 (6 bases). Germline lookup yields CDR1 SGHNT and CDR2 YENEEA. The CDR3 totals 14 residues. Trimming took off 5 bases at V and 7 bases at J, with 18 bases between the two ends. CDR3 in DNA: TGTGCCAGCAGCCCGGAGTGGGGGCGGTTGGAGCAGTACTTC. Translated, it gives CASSPEWGRLEQYF. The whole variable domain, filled in from reference TRBV11-3 and TRBJ2-7, reads EAGVVQSPRYKIIEKKQPVAFWCNPISGHNTLYWYLQNLGQGPELLIRYENEEAVDDSQLPKDRFSAERLKGVDSTLKIQPAELGDSAVYLCASSPEWGRLEQYFGPGTRLTVT.

In its sample, this clone was seen once. The rearrangement uses TRBV13 and TRBJ1-1, with a weak D call TRBD1 (6 bases). Germline CDR1 and CDR2: PRHDT and FYEKMQ (reference sequence). The V end lost 1 base, the J end lost 0 bases, and 15 bases lay between the germline ends. The CDR3 loop spans 17 amino acids. The CDR3 loop reads CASSLERGLHMNTEAFF. For the CDR3, the DNA is TGTGCCAGCAGCTTAGAGAGGGGGTTACACATGAACACTGAAGCTTTCTTT.

This chain joins TRBV7-6 and TRBJ1-2, with 8 bases matching TRBD1. The V and J ends lost 3 bases and 10 bases, in that order; junction bases with no gene match: 7. Germline-derived CDR1 and CDR2 are SGHVS and FNYEAQ. The CDR3 length is 13 residues. CDR3 nucleotide sequence: TGTGCCAGCAGCTTGGGACAGGAAATGGACTACACCTTC. Translating gives CASSLGQEMDYTF.

The rearrangement links TRBV7-3 to TRBJ2-1, with a weak D call TRBD2 (6 bases). The V gene lost 5 bases and the J gene lost 9 bases, with 8 bases spanning the gap. There are 11 residues in the CDR3. Germline CDR1 SGHTA, CDR2 FQGTGA. The CDR3 loop reads CASSPEGEQFF. The CDR3, as DNA: TGTGCCAGCAGCCCGGAGGGTGAGCAGTTCTTC.

The J gene is TRBJ1-5, the V gene TRBV7-2; D remains unclear. The ends were cut back, 5 bases at V and 5 bases at J, with 7 bases in the middle. This CDR3 has 12 amino acids. The germline V gene has CDR1 SGHTA and CDR2 FQGNSA. The CDR3 DNA reads as TGTGCCAGCAGCCGTCTCGATCAGCCCCAGCATTTT. Amino acids: CASSRLDQPQHF.

This rearrangement joins TRBV2 to TRBJ1-4; 7 bases match TRBD1. The CDR3 loop spans 14 amino acids. Germline V gene lookup returns CDR1 SNHLY and CDR2 FYNNEI. The V segment lost 7 bases and the J segment 4 bases; nucleotides outside the gene matches: 6. The CDR3 reads CASNPTGVNEKLFF. CDR3 DNA sequence: TGTGCCAGCAACCCAACAGGGGTTAATGAAAAACTGTTTTTT. Based on the CDR3 plus reference TRBV2 and TRBJ1-4, the full variable domain is EPEVTQTPSHQVTQMGQEVILRCVPISNHLYFYWYRQILGQKVEFLVSFYNNEISEKSEIFDDQFSVERPDGSNFTLKIRSTKLEDSAMYFCASNPTGVNEKLFFGSGTQLSVL.